This T cell receptor (beta chain) stems from a study of blood T cell repertoires in COVID-19. Whole-study context: The United States, Italy and Spain were the sources of the acute and convalescent COVID-19 samples. Nucleic acid was either cDNA or gDNA, and it came from T cells, B-cell-depleted T cells, or PBMCs.

While infection was still active, Seattle patients were enrolled and then followed longitudinally. Original processing methods: For nucleated cells, counts were estimated from reference gene primer amplification. TCRdb's copy holds only in-frame clones and misses some; the assay was immunoSEQ multiplex PCR. That table gives V, J and clone size, and the DNA gave D and trimming. The repertoire consists of approximately 340,000 clones, with approximately 88% occurring once and the leading ten covering 9.5% to 10%. The TCR comes from a man in his thirties or forties with COVID-19, enrolled during active disease. Material: peripheral blood.

The CDR3 nucleotides are TGTGCCAGCAGCTGGACAGGGGCCGGGAACTATGGCTACACCTTC. It translates to CASSWTGAGNYGYTF. The rearrangement uses TRBV5-6 and TRBJ1-2; TRBD1 aligns across 9 bases. The junction had 5 bases not matched to a gene; V was cut back by 3 bases and J by 2 bases. This CDR3 has 15 amino acids. Germline CDR1 reads SGHDT; CDR2 reads YYEEEE.